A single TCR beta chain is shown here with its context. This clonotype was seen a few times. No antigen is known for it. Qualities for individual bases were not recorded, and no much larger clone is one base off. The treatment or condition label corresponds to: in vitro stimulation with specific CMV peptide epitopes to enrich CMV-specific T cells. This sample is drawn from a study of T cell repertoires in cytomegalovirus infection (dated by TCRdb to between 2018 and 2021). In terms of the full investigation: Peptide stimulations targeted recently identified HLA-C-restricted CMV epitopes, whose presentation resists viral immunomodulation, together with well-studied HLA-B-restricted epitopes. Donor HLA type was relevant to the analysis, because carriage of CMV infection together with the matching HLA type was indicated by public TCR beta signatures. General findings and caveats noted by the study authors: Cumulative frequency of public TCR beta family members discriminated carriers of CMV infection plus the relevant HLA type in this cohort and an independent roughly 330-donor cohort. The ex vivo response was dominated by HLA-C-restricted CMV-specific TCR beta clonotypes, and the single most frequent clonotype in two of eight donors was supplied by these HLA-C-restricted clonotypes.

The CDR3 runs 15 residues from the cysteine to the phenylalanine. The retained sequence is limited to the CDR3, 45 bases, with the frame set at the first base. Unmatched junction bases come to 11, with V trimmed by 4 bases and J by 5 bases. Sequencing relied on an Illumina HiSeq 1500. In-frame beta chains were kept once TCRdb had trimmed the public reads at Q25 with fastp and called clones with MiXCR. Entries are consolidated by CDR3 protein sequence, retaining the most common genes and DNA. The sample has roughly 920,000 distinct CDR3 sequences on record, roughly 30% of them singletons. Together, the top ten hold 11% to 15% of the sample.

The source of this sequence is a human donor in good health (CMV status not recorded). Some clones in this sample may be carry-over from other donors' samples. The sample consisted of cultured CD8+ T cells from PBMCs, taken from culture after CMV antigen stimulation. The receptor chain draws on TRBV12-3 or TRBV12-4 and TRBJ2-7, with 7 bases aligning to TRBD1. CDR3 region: CASSSPGQVQDEQYF. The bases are TGTGCCAGCAGTTCCCCAGGACAGGTCCAGGACGAGCAGTACTTC.